Listed here is a single TCR beta chain. Its antigen remains unknown. This sample was taken from a study of cytomegalovirus exposure and HLA in healthy donors. Across the study: Approximately 200 million T cells yielded under 130 million unique TCR beta sequences in earlier analysis. Findings of the study overall: There were under 200 TCR beta chains listed as cytomegalovirus-associated. Most TCR beta V segments were productive about 90% or about 30% of the time in an earlier analysis.

PCR involved 60 Vbeta and 13 Jbeta primers. Generated by immunoSEQ multiplex PCR, the TCRdb table keeps only in-frame clones and is missing some. The table records approximately 210,000 clones, approximately 82% of them present only once. Germline V lookup: CDR1 LGHNA, CDR2 YNFKEQ. Trimming removed 0 bases at V and 14 bases at J, with 11 bases between. There are 13 residues in the CDR3. The chain has TRBV4-2 and TRBJ1-6; TRBD1 is a possible D gene (5 bases). The sample consisted of PBMCs. This TCR was sampled from a woman in her forties or fifties in good health and CMV-seropositive. CDR3 DNA: TGTGCCAGCAGCCAAGACAAGGGCAGGGCCCTCCACTTT. It codes for CASSQDKGRALHF.